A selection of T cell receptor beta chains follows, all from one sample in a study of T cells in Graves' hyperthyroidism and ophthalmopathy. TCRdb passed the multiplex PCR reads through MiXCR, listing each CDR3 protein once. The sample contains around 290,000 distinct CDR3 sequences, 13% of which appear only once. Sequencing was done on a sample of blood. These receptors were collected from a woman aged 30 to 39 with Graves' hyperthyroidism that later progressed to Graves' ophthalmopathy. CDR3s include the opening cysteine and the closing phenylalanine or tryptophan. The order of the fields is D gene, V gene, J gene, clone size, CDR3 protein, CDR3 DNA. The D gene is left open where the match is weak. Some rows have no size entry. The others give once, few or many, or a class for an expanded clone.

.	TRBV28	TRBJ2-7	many	CASSFGGSSSYEQYF	TGTGCCAGCAGTTTTGGAGGCTCAAGCTCCTACGAGCAGTACTTC
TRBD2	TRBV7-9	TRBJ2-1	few	CASSFRGLAGEFSEQFF	TGTGCCAGCAGCTTCCGGGGACTAGCGGGAGAATTCAGTGAGCAGTTCTTC
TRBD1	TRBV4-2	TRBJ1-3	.	CASSFTDGTDSGNTIYF	TGTGCCAGCAGCTTTACTGACGGGACAGACTCTGGAAACACCATATATTTT
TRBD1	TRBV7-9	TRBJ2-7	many	CASSFPGGYEQYF	TGTGCCAGCAGCTTTCCAGGGGGCTACGAGCAGTACTTC
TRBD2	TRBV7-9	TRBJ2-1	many	CASSSSGSGSYNEQFF	TGTGCCAGCAGCTCAAGCGGGAGTGGATCCTACAATGAGCAGTTCTTC
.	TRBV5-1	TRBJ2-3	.	CASRARTSTDTQYF	TGCGCCAGCAGAGCGAGGACTAGCACAGATACGCAGTATTTT
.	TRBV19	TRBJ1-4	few	CASSIARGKNEKLFF	TGTGCCAGTAGTATTGCGAGGGGGAAGAATGAAAAACTGTTTTTT
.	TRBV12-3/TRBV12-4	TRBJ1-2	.	CASSSHWAENYGYSF	TGTGCCAGCAGTTCACACTGGGCAGAAAACTATGGCTACAGCTTC
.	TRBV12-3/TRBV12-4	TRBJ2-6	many	CASSLGSGANVLTF	TGTGCCAGCAGCTTGGGCTCTGGGGCCAACGTCCTGACTTTC
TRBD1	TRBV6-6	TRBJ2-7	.	CASSYSGQGSYEQYF	TGTGCCAGCAGTTACTCGGGACAGGGTTCCTACGAGCAGTACTTC
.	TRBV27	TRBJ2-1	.	CASSLGSEAYNEQFF	TGTGCCAGCAGTTTAGGGTCCGAAGCCTACAATGAGCAGTTCTTC
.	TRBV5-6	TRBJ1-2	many	CASSLALWGGRGYTF	TGTGCCAGCAGCTTGGCACTTTGGGGGGGCCGTGGCTACACCTTC
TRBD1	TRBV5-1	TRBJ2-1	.	CASSEGTVGANEQFF	TGCGCCAGCAGCGAAGGGACAGTTGGTGCCAATGAGCAGTTCTTC
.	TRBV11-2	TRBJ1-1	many	CASSLSPTEAFF	TGTGCCAGCAGCCTAAGTCCCACTGAAGCTTTCTTT
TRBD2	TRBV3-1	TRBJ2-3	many	CASNKREGSDTQYF	TGTGCCAGCAACAAGCGGGAGGGGTCAGATACGCAGTATTTT
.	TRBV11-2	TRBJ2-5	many	CASTSPWTSAEETQYF	TGTGCCAGCACCTCCCCTTGGACTTCCGCCGAAGAGACCCAGTACTTC
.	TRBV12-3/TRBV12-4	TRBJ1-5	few	CASSTGYQPQHF	TGTGCCAGCAGTACAGGGTATCAGCCCCAGCATTTT
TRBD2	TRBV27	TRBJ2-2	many	CASSLESGLAGGPNGELFF	TGTGCCAGCAGTTTGGAGTCGGGACTAGCGGGCGGTCCGAACGGGGAGCTGTTTTTT
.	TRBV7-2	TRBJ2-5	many	CASSPAPQETQYF	TGTGCCAGCAGCCCGGCGCCCCAAGAGACCCAGTACTTC
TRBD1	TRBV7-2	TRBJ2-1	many	CASSLGDRDDEQFF	TGTGCCAGCAGCTTAGGCGACAGGGACGATGAGCAGTTCTTC
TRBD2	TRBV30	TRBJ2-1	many	CAWSVTSGRVLGGEQFF	TGTGCCTGGAGTGTAACTAGCGGGAGGGTGCTGGGGGGTGAGCAGTTCTTC
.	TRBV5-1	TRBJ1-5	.	CASSLGSNGNQPQHF	TGCGCCAGCAGCTTGGGCAGTAATGGCAATCAGCCCCAGCATTTT
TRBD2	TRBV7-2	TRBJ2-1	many	CASSSGLAEQFF	TGTGCCAGCAGCTCAGGACTAGCGGAGCAGTTCTTC
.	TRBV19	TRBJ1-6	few	CASRGDRPSSYNSPLHF	TGTGCCAGTAGGGGTGACAGGCCGAGCTCCTATAATTCACCCCTCCACTTT
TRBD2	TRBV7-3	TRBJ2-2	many	CASSLFNSGSGPGELFF	TGTGCCAGCAGCTTATTTAACAGCGGGAGTGGTCCCGGGGAGCTGTTTTTT
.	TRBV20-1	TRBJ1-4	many	CSAINVGTVDEKLFF	TGCAGTGCAATAAACGTGGGGACGGTAGATGAAAAACTGTTTTTT
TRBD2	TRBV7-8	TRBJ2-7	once	CASSFSLAGNYEQYF	TGTGCCAGCAGCTTTTCACTAGCGGGGAACTACGAGCAGTACTTC
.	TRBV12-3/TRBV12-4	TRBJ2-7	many	CASRLDIMAWQYF	TGTGCCAGCAGACTTGACATCATGGCTTGGCAGTACTTC
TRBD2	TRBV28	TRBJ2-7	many	CASSFPGKTSGTSGTDYEQYF	TGTGCCAGCAGTTTCCCCGGAAAGACTAGCGGGACCTCGGGCACCGACTACGAGCAGTACTTC
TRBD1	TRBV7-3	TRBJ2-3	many	CASSPGGDRADTQYF	TGTGCCAGCAGCCCTGGGGGGGACAGGGCAGATACGCAGTATTTT
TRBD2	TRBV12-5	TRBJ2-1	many	CASGLGLTSGAGNEQFF	TGTGCTAGTGGTTTGGGGTTGACTAGCGGGGCGGGGAATGAGCAGTTCTTC
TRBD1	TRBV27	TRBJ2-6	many	CASTSGGAGANVLTF	TGTGCCAGCACCTCAGGGGGAGCTGGGGCCAACGTCCTGACTTTC
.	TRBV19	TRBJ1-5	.	CASSVVGVLQPQHF	TGTGCCAGTAGCGTAGTTGGGGTCCTCCAGCCCCAGCATTTT
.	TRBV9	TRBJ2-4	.	CASSASPTGKEGGFQYF	TGTGCCAGCAGCGCTTCGCCGACAGGGAAGGAGGGGGGTTTTCAGTACTTC
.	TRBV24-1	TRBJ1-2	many	CATSKEGVNYGYTF	TGTGCCACCAGTAAAGAAGGAGTGAACTATGGCTACACCTTC
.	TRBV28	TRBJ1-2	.	CASSLMGAEGYTF	TGTGCCAGCAGTTTAATGGGGGCAGAAGGCTACACCTTC
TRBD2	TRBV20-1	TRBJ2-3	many	CSADEGLAGNKLIPDTQYF	TGCAGTGCTGACGAGGGACTAGCGGGAAATAAACTCATCCCAGATACGCAGTATTTT
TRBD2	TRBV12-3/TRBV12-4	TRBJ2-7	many	CASSSRLAGGYEQYF	TGTGCCAGCAGTTCGCGACTAGCGGGGGGCTACGAGCAGTACTTC
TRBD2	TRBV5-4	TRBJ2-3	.	CASSVRLAGGTDTQYF	TGTGCCAGCAGCGTCCGACTAGCGGGAGGAACAGATACGCAGTATTTT
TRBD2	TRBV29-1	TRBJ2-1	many	CSVEDLGGRAGNEQFF	TGCAGCGTTGAAGATCTTGGGGGGAGGGCCGGGAATGAGCAGTTCTTC
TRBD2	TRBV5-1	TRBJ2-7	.	CASSLASGGYEQYF	TGCGCCAGCAGCTTGGCTAGCGGGGGTTACGAGCAGTACTTC
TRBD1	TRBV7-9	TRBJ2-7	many	CASSLTHRGDEQYF	TGTGCCAGCAGCCTCACGCACAGGGGTGACGAGCAGTACTTC
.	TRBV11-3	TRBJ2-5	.	CASSLGSLPGQETQYF	TGTGCCAGCAGCTTAGGTAGCTTACCGGGCCAAGAGACCCAGTACTTC
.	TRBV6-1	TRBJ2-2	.	CASSSRPRNTGELFF	TGTGCCAGCAGTTCACGACCCAGAAACACCGGGGAGCTGTTTTTT
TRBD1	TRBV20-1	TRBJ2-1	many	CSARDTGVREQFF	TGCAGTGCTAGAGATACAGGGGTTCGTGAGCAGTTCTTC
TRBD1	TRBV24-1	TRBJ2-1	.	CATSSPGQGADEQFF	TGTGCCACCAGTTCCCCGGGACAGGGGGCGGATGAGCAGTTCTTC